Following are 19 T cell receptor beta chains from one sample sequenced in a study of CD8+ T cells in alopecia areata. Following RNA extraction, reverse transcription yielded cDNA that acted as the sequencing template. The repertoire was sequenced with immunoSEQ multiplex PCR; TCRdb's copy has only in-frame clones and lacks some. The sample has under 250,000 clones; 57% are singletons. The specimen was CD4+ T cells sorted from blood, collected at week 0. The source is a human donor with alopecia areata.

This clone was picked up one time. The gene calls are TRBV4-1 and TRBJ1-1; 9 bases map to TRBD1. V lost 3 bases, J lost 5 bases, and 7 bases stayed unmatched. In germline, CDR1 is MGHRA, CDR2 YSYEKL. CDR3 length: 15 residues. The CDR3, as DNA: TGCGCCAGCAGCCATTGGGGACAGGGCCAGACTGAAGCTTTCTTT. Its translation is CASSHWGQGQTEAFF.

The V gene is TRBV2, the J gene TRBJ2-7; no clear D gene. Deletions cut 6 bases from V and 5 bases from J, with 8 bases between. Per the germline V gene, CDR1 is SNHLY and CDR2 is FYNNEI. This CDR3 has 11 amino acids. CDR3: CASRLFDEQYF. DNA of the CDR3: TGTGCCAGCAGGTTGTTCGACGAGCAGTACTTC.

This clone appeared a few times. The chain links TRBV6-1 to TRBJ1-5, with a tentative D call TRBD1 (5 bases). Trimming removed 3 bases at V and 7 bases at J, with 13 bases between. Germline CDR1 MNHNS, CDR2 SASEGT. The CDR3 extends over 14 amino acids. CDR3 sequence: CASSDNGSGQPQHF. In nucleotides, the CDR3 is TGTGCCAGCAGTGATAACGGGTCAGGGCAGCCCCAGCATTTT.

This clone was observed a few times. This rearrangement joins TRBV29-1 to TRBJ1-1, with D perhaps TRBD1 (5 bases). Germline V gene sequence: CDR1 SQVTM, CDR2 ANQGSEA. The CDR3 consists of 13 residues. V lost 7 bases, J lost 1 base, and 13 bases lay in between. The CDR3 reads CSAAGLRNTEAFF. CDR3 coding DNA: TGCAGCGCTGCGGGACTGCGGAACACTGAAGCTTTCTTT.

There are a few counts of this clone. The chain uses TRBV6-6 and TRBJ1-4; 10 positions agree with TRBD1. Germline V gene data show CDR1 as MNHNY and CDR2 as SVGAGI (reference sequence). This CDR3 is 13 amino acids long. Unmatched junction bases numbered 0, after V lost 4 bases and J lost 7 bases. This chain's CDR3 is CASSWTGGEKLFF. CDR3 in DNA: TGTGCCAGCAGTTGGACAGGGGGTGAAAAACTGTTTTTT.

This clone was observed a handful of times. The chain carries TRBV4-1 and TRBJ2-3; D possibly uses TRBD1 or TRBD2 (5 bases each). The germline CDR1 and CDR2 sequences are MGHRA and YSYEKL. The CDR3 extends over 16 amino acids. V lost 7 bases to trimming and J lost 4 bases, with 21 bases between them. CDR3 DNA sequence: TGCGCCAGCAACTTTGGGGGAATCGCTAGGGCAGATACGCAGTATTTT. This encodes CASNFGGIARADTQYF.

This chain connects TRBV6-5 to TRBJ1-2, with TRBD1 matching over 7 bases. The CDR3 loop spans 14 amino acids. V shed 5 bases, J shed 8 bases, and the junction held 11 bases outside the gene matches. Germline V gives CDR1 MNHEY, CDR2 SVGAGI. CDR3 in DNA: TGTGCCAGCAGTCCTCCAGGGGGGCTAGGCGGCTACACCTTC. This encodes CASSPPGGLGGYTF.

The chain couples TRBV30 to TRBJ2-7; D gene uncertain. Trimming left V 4 bases short and J 1 base short, with 11 bases between. Looked up from germline, CDR1 is GTSNPN and CDR2 is SVGIG (reference sequence). This CDR3 has 13 amino acids. The DNA for the CDR3 is TGTGCCTGGAAGGCAGGAAGTTCCTACGAGCAGTACTTC. This encodes CAWKAGSSYEQYF. The variable domain in full, with the rest retrieved from reference TRBV30 and TRBJ2-7, is SQTIHQWPATLVQPVGSPLSLECTVEGTSNPNLYWYRQAAGRGLQLLFYSVGIGQISSEVPQNLSASRPQDRQFILSSKKLLLSDSGFYLCAWKAGSSYEQYFGPGTRLTVT.

This clone was counted once. The rearrangement uses TRBV5-1 and TRBJ2-2; 9 nucleotides align to TRBD1. From germline, CDR1 is SGHRS and CDR2 YFSETQ. This CDR3 spans 16 amino acids. V shed 4 bases and J 4 bases; nucleotides not matched to a gene: 8. The CDR3, as DNA: TGCGCCAGCAGCGATTGGACAGGGGCGGGCACCGGGGAGCTGTTTTTT. Residues: CASSDWTGAGTGELFF.

This rearrangement joins TRBV7-9 to TRBJ1-1; D gene uncertain. This CDR3 region has 15 residues. CDR1 is SEHNR, CDR2 FQNEAQ, per germline (reference sequence). V gave up 5 bases and J gave up 4 bases, with 17 bases separating them. The CDR3 loop reads CASSPGHVRATEAFF. CDR3 nucleotide sequence: TGTGCCAGCAGCCCCGGTCACGTTCGGGCCACTGAAGCTTTCTTT.

A note on this clone: At one end, the junction sequence differs from germline, possibly due to a read error. V usage is TRBV10-3 and J usage is TRBJ1-1; 7 bases align to TRBD1. CDR3 length: 14 residues. Germline V lookup: CDR1 ENHRY, CDR2 SYGVKD. CDR3 sequence: CASSYRGIDTEAFF. CDR3 bases: TGTGCCAGCAGTTACAGGGGCATAGACACTGAAGCTTTCTTT.

Regarding this clone: In the same sample, other DNA sequences code for this CDR3. The rearrangement uses TRBV6-5 and TRBJ1-1; the D is unclear. This CDR3 comprises 11 residues. The germline V and J ends were trimmed by 6 bases and 0 bases, with 2 bases remaining between them. The germline CDR1 and CDR2 sequences are MNHEY and SVGAGI. This CDR3 is CASRVNTEAFF. The DNA for the CDR3 is TGTGCCAGCAGGGTGAACACTGAAGCTTTCTTT.

This clone was counted once. The chain carries TRBV30 and TRBJ1-2; D not certain. With 0 bases removed from V and 6 bases from J, the gap between germline ends came to 8 bases. This CDR3 spans 12 amino acids. Germline V gene lookup returns CDR1 GTSNPN and CDR2 SVGIG (reference sequence). The CDR3 spells CAWSVSGDGYTF. CDR3 DNA: TGTGCCTGGAGTGTATCGGGAGATGGCTACACCTTC.

V usage is TRBV12-5 and J usage is TRBJ2-2; D may correspond to TRBD1 or TRBD2 (5 bases each). V was trimmed by 3 bases and J by 1 base, leaving 12 bases between them. The germline gives CDR1 LGHNT, CDR2 FRNRAP. The CDR3 contains 16 residues. The CDR3 spells CASGFTGTQNTGELFF. CDR3 nucleotides: TGTGCTAGTGGTTTCACCGGGACGCAGAACACCGGGGAGCTGTTTTTT.

This chain uses TRBV6-1 with TRBJ1-1; no firm D call. V shed 5 bases and J shed 3 bases, with 13 bases lying between them. Germline V gives CDR1 MNHNS, CDR2 SASEGT. This CDR3 has 14 amino acids. The CDR3 nucleotides are TGTGCCAGCAGTTCCTTACCAGGAGACACTGAAGCTTTCTTT. The encoded protein is CASSSLPGDTEAFF.

The chain combines TRBV6-1 with TRBJ2-5; D tentatively reads TRBD1 or TRBD2 (5 bases each). Trimming took off 9 bases at V and 3 bases at J, with 20 bases between the two ends. From germline, CDR1 is MNHNS and CDR2 SASEGT. The CDR3 totals 15 residues. The CDR3 DNA sequence: TGTGCCAGTGGACCCGGGACCGCGGGCGAAGAGACCCAGTACTTC. Its protein is CASGPGTAGEETQYF.

This clone was found a few times. The V gene is TRBV14, the J gene TRBJ2-1; 8 bases are shared with TRBD2. The CDR3 consists of 16 residues. Germline CDR1 is SGHDN and CDR2 is FVKESK. V shed 4 bases and J 0 bases; nucleotides not matched to a gene: 5. Here the CDR3 reads CASSPTGTSSYNEQFF. CDR3 nucleotides: TGTGCCAGCAGCCCGACCGGGACTAGCTCCTACAATGAGCAGTTCTTC.

The chain uses TRBV6-6 and TRBJ1-1, with 9 bases fitting TRBD1. V lost 6 bases, J lost 5 bases, and 10 bases stayed unmatched. The CDR3 length is 15 residues. Germline CDR1 reads MNHNY; CDR2 reads SVGAGI (reference sequence). CDR3 DNA sequence: TGTGCCAGCAGGGGAGCCGGGACAGGGAGTACTGAAGCTTTCTTT. Amino acids: CASRGAGTGSTEAFF.

This chain connects TRBV5-1 to TRBJ2-3; D is perhaps TRBD1 (6 bases). There are 14 residues in the CDR3. From germline, CDR1 is SGHRS and CDR2 YFSETQ. Trimming took off 3 bases at V and 0 bases at J, with 8 bases between the two ends. In nucleotides, the CDR3 is TGCGCCAGCAGCTCCACAGGGAGCACAGATACGCAGTATTTT. Residues: CASSSTGSTDTQYF.